A single sample is the source of the 4 T cell receptor beta chains below, sequenced in a study of monozygotic twins with inflammatory bowel disease. From its re-call of the 5' RACE reads, TCRdb lists each CDR3 protein once, without DNA. The sample table includes a few hundred thousand distinct CDR3 sequences. Input material: blood. The receptors come from a human donor with ulcerative colitis or Crohn's disease, or a healthy co-twin of an affected twin (not recorded which).

The V and J genes are TRBV11-2 and TRBJ2-7; the TCRdb call, TRBD1, lacks DNA for checking. CDR1 is SGHAT and CDR2 is FQNNGV in the germline V gene. The CDR3 runs 14 residues. CDR3 amino acids: CASRSRTGSYEQYF.

The V gene is TRBV9, the J gene TRBJ1-2; TCRdb's assignment of TRBD1 cannot be checked, as there is no DNA. From germline, CDR1 is SGDLS and CDR2 YYNGEE. CDR3 size: 15 residues. The CDR3 protein is CASSVDQGYIYGYTF.

CDR3 protein: CSAYSRTDSYNEQFF. This chain joins TRBV20-1 and TRBJ2-1; TCRdb lists TRBD1, though no DNA is available to test this call. The CDR3 totals 15 residues. CDR1 and CDR2 (germline): DFQATT, SNEGSKA (reference sequence).

The rearrangement uses TRBV3-1 and TRBJ2-1; the TCRdb D gene call, TRBD1, has no DNA to confirm it. The germline V gene has CDR1 LGHDT and CDR2 YNNKEL (reference sequence). The length of the CDR3 is 17 residues. CDR3 amino acids: CASSLPSSAGAYNEQFF.